This T cell receptor (beta chain) was identified during a study of cytotoxic CD8 clonotypes in ibrutinib-treated CLL (dated by TCRdb to the early 2020s). Background on the whole study: The cohort had eleven to twelve relapsed/refractory and around 15 treatment-naive patients; 17 to 18 were IGHV unmutated. Responses were partial in about 25 patients and complete in 2; after median around 72 months follow-up, around 15 stayed in remission and about twelve progressed. Cryopreserved peripheral blood mononuclear cells were obtained prior to treatment, at the time of response, and at either disease progression or sustained remission. The response samples were drawn at a median of 12 months into treatment, with a range of about 6 to 36 months. Longitudinal samples were available for about 30% of the 86 trial participants. Patients were still on ibrutinib when every remission and progressive disease sample was collected. On average, each sample yielded about 250,000 productive templates and 85,000 to 95,000 productive rearrangements.

Results and caveats for the whole study, not just this receptor: Lymph node repertoires were not examined, and the timing of sampling was not matched between patients in sustained remission and those whose disease progressed. Baseline clonality was found to be higher than that of age-matched healthy donors and was strongly correlated with circulating CD8+ T-cell counts. Public clonotypes were found to be uncommon and were observed to contract or remain stable during treatment; the increase in clonality was shown to reflect expansion of private clonotypes at ibrutinib response. At ibrutinib response clonality went up, during sustained remission it held steady, and at progression it dropped back toward baseline.

Regarding this clone: Its antigen specificity is not known. No base-level quality is on record; no much larger clone is a single base apart.

In light of the paper, this sample's time point label describes: progressive disease on ibrutinib. For TCR beta library preparation, roughly 2.2 micrograms of genomic DNA were isolated from cryopreserved PBMCs. Longitudinal blood samples from CLL patients receiving ibrutinib monotherapy were subjected to high-throughput TCR beta sequencing. The patients were enrolled in a single-center, open-label phase 2 trial of ibrutinib monotherapy. Each clonotype received, on average, approximately 9.9x coverage in deep resolution sequencing performed on a MiSeq, where the target depth lay between 1 in 1 million and 1 in 200,000 T cells. The immunoSEQ hsTCRB Kit was used to generate TCR beta libraries. The published analysis was carried out like this. ImmunoSEQ Data Assistant and ImmunoSEQ Analyzer were used for data analysis, and V, D and J genes were assigned according to IMGT definitions. Clonality, which ranges from 0 to 1, was calculated as one minus the normalized Shannon entropy of productive rearrangement frequencies. Public clonotype analysis was restricted to overrepresented clonotypes comprising at least 0.05% of each patient's repertoire. Thirteen repertoires from age-matched healthy donors, obtained from immuneACCESS, served as clonality controls. The source is immuneACCESS, and TCRdb retained only in-frame sequences with V and J called. Part of the clones is not carried over; for the studies checked, unresolved V genes explain less than half of this, and the remainder is unexplained. The V and J calls and clone size come from that table; D and trimming were worked out from the DNA. This sample is represented by roughly 70,000 clones; over 75% of them were singletons. 7.5% to 8% of the sample is held by the ten biggest clonotypes.

The trim is 4 bases for V and 0 bases for J, with a gap of 16 bases between the germline ends. Sequences KGHSH (CDR1) and LQKENI (CDR2) are obtained from the germline V gene. Taken from cysteine to phenylalanine, the CDR3 has 17 residues. Just the 51-base CDR3 DNA is kept, in frame starting at base 1. The sample in question was PBMCs, obtained at disease progression, from a patient treated with ibrutinib. This chain joins TRBV18 to TRBJ1-3; TRBD1 could be the D gene, as 5 bases match. The clonotype originates from a human donor with chronic lymphocytic leukemia. The CDR3 reads CASSLVPGDYSGNTIYF. The DNA is TGTGCCAGCTCACTAGTTCCGGGGGACTACTCTGGAAACACCATATATTTT. The CDR3 plus the reference TRBV18 and TRBJ1-3 genes for the other parts give the full variable domain: NAGVMQNPRHLVRRRGQEARLRCSPMKGHSHVYWYRQLPEEGLKFMVYLQKENIIDESGMPKERFSAEFPKEGPSILRIQQVVRGDSAAYFCASSLVPGDYSGNTIYFGEGSWLTVV.